Listed here are 2 T cell receptor beta chains from one sample, sequenced in a study of regulatory T cells in long-lasting Graves disease. Time point given: newly diagnosed GD, antithyroid drugs for less than 3 months. Preparation of the TCR library used RNA extracted from PBMCs. Construction of TCR beta libraries relied on iRepertoire HTBI primers and on Arm-PCR targeting CDR3 regions. TCRdb re-called the multiplex PCR reads with MiXCR, one entry per CDR3 protein. This sample carries roughly 500,000 distinct CDR3 sequences, approximately 12% of them seen once, and the ten largest clones take almost 9%. This sample was shared with a second study, whose subject was T cells in Graves' hyperthyroidism and ophthalmopathy.

This specimen consisted of peripheral blood mononuclear cells (PBMCs), obtained at new diagnosis, from a patient treated with antithyroid drugs. Receptor source: a woman aged 25 to 39 with Graves disease.

This clonotype was recorded at least ten times. This rearrangement joins TRBV28 to TRBJ2-7, with D possibly being TRBD2 (6 bases). The CDR3 length is 14 residues. Trimming cost V 5 bases and J 2 bases, with 13 bases left between them. The germline CDR1 and CDR2 sequences are MDHEN and SYDVKM. CDR3 in DNA: TGTGCCAGCAGTAGTCTGGGGGGAACCTACGAGCAGTACTTC. Protein sequence: CASSSLGGTYEQYF.

This chain uses TRBV20-1 with TRBJ2-7; perhaps TRBD1 as D (5 bases). CDR3 length: 13 amino acids. V lost 5 bases and J lost 4, with 15 bases in between. CDR1 is DFQATT and CDR2 is SNEGSKA in the germline V gene (reference sequence). The CDR3 protein is CSAHPPGRYEQYF. The CDR3 DNA sequence: TGCAGTGCTCACCCCCCAGGGCGGTACGAGCAGTACTTC.